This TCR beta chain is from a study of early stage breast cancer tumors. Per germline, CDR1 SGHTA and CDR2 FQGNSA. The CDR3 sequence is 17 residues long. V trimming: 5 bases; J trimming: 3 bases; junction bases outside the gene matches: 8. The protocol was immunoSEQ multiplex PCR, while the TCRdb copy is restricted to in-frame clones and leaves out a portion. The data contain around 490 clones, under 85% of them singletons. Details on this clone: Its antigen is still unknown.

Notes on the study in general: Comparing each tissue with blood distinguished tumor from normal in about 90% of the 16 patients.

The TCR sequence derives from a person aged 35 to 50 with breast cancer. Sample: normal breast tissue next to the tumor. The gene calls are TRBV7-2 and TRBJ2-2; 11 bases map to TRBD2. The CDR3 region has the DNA TGTGCCAGCAGCAGGGGGCTAGCGGGAGGATACACCGGGGAGCTGTTTTTT. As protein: CASSRGLAGGYTGELFF. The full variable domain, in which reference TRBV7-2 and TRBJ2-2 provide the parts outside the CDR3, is GAGVSQSPSNKVTEKGKDVELRCDPISGHTALYWYRQSLGQGLEFLIYFQGNSAPDKSGLPSDRFSAERTGGSVSTLTIQRTQQEDSAVYLCASSRGLAGGYTGELFFGEGSRLTVL.